This is a list of T cell receptor beta chains from one sample in a study of blood T cell repertoires in COVID-19. Only in-frame clones appear in the TCRdb table, and some are missing; sequencing was by immunoSEQ multiplex PCR. The profile shows 250,000 to 300,000 clones, 89% of them singletons. The specimen was peripheral blood. These receptors all come from a man aged 50 to 60 with acute or convalescent COVID-19. Both conserved end residues are part of each CDR3. D genes are given only for firm matches. Rows may omit the clone size; those that give it use once, few, many or a size class.

J: TRBJ2-1; size: .; V: TRBV24-1; D: TRBD1; DNA: TGTGCCACCAGTGAGAACAGGGGGCATGAGCAGTTCTTC; CDR3: CATSENRGHEQFF
J: TRBJ2-3; size: .; V: TRBV6-5; D: .; DNA: TGTGCCAGCTCCATCGGGAAGGGAGATACGCAGTATTTT; CDR3: CASSIGKGDTQYF
J: TRBJ2-7; size: .; V: TRBV10-3; D: TRBD1; DNA: TGTGCCATCAGTTACTCCGGGACAGCGAGCGAGCAGTACTTC; CDR3: CAISYSGTASEQYF
J: TRBJ1-2; size: few; V: TRBV2; D: TRBD1; DNA: TGTGCCACCAGGACAGGGGAGAGCTATGGCTACACCTTC; CDR3: CATRTGESYGYTF
J: TRBJ1-6; size: .; V: TRBV6-5; D: .; DNA: TGTGCCAGCAGTCACGAGGAGGCGAATTCTCCCCTCCACTTT; CDR3: CASSHEEANSPLHF
J: TRBJ1-3; size: .; V: TRBV7-3; D: .; DNA: TGTGCCAGCAGCTCGACTGTAGCTGGAAACACCATATATTTT; CDR3: CASSSTVAGNTIYF
J: TRBJ1-5; size: few; V: TRBV30; D: TRBD1; DNA: TGTGCCTGGAGGGGGACAGGGAGAGGTCAGCCCCAGCATTTT; CDR3: CAWRGTGRGQPQHF
J: TRBJ2-5; size: .; V: TRBV7-9; D: .; DNA: TGTGCCAGCAGCCGCATGGGCAGTAGAGAGACCCAGTACTTC; CDR3: CASSRMGSRETQYF
J: TRBJ1-5; size: .; V: TRBV6-5; D: TRBD1; DNA: TGTGCCAGCACTCCGACAGGGACACAGCCCCAGCATTTT; CDR3: CASTPTGTQPQHF
J: TRBJ1-1; size: .; V: TRBV5-5; D: .; DNA: TGTGCCAGCAGCTATAACATAGGTGGCGGTACTGAAGCTTTCTTT; CDR3: CASSYNIGGGTEAFF
J: TRBJ2-1; size: .; V: TRBV19; D: .; DNA: TGTGCCAGTATGAAGGACAGAGTTTACAATGAGCAGTTCTTC; CDR3: CASMKDRVYNEQFF
J: TRBJ1-2; size: .; V: TRBV6-1; D: .; DNA: TGTGCCAGCAGTGAGGGGGCTACACACTATGGCTACACCTTC; CDR3: CASSEGATHYGYTF
J: TRBJ2-2; size: .; V: TRBV4-2; D: TRBD2; DNA: TGTGCCAGCAGCCTCGGGACTAGCGGGGGGGCTGGTGGGGAGCTGTTTTTT; CDR3: CASSLGTSGGAGGELFF
J: TRBJ1-2; size: .; V: TRBV4-1; D: .; DNA: TGCGCCAGCAGCCAAGAAACCGGGGGGGCCCGCTATGGCTACACCTTC; CDR3: CASSQETGGARYGYTF
J: TRBJ1-1; size: .; V: TRBV18; D: .; DNA: TGTGCCAGCTCACCCGGCAGCGTTAACACTGAAGCTTTCTTT; CDR3: CASSPGSVNTEAFF
J: TRBJ1-1; size: .; V: TRBV4-1; D: .; DNA: TGCGCCAGCAGTCCTGACGTAGGGAGGCACACTGAAGCTTTCTTT; CDR3: CASSPDVGRHTEAFF
J: TRBJ2-7; size: .; V: TRBV6-5; D: .; DNA: TGTGCCAGCAGTCACACAGGGAGCTCCTACGAGCAGTACTTC; CDR3: CASSHTGSSYEQYF
J: TRBJ2-1; size: once; V: TRBV19; D: TRBD1; DNA: TGTGCCAGTAGTGGTCGGGGACAGGGAGGATTCAATGAGCAGTTCTTC; CDR3: CASSGRGQGGFNEQFF
J: TRBJ2-1; size: few; V: TRBV29-1; D: TRBD1; DNA: TGCAGCGTTGCCGGGACAGGGGAGAGGAGTGAGCAGTTCTTC; CDR3: CSVAGTGERSEQFF
J: TRBJ1-1; size: .; V: TRBV15; D: .; DNA: TGTGCCACCAGCAGAGCCCAGGGCCGAAACACTGAAGCTTTCTTT; CDR3: CATSRAQGRNTEAFF
J: TRBJ2-1; size: .; V: TRBV7-6; D: TRBD1; DNA: TGTGCCAGCAGCTTAGAGGGGGCTCGAGAGCAGTTCTTC; CDR3: CASSLEGAREQFF
J: TRBJ2-5; size: .; V: TRBV2; D: TRBD2; DNA: TGTGCCAGCAGTGATTGGCGGGGGGCCCAAGAGACCCAGTACTTC; CDR3: CASSDWRGAQETQYF
J: TRBJ1-3; size: once; V: TRBV7-8; D: .; DNA: TGTGCCAGCAGCCAGCGGGGCTCTGGAAACACCATATATTTT; CDR3: CASSQRGSGNTIYF
J: TRBJ1-3; size: .; V: TRBV6-5; D: .; DNA: TGTGCCAGCAGCCCCGGGGATAAGAACACCATATATTTT; CDR3: CASSPGDKNTIYF
J: TRBJ1-4; size: once; V: TRBV29-1; D: .; DNA: TGCAGCGTTGTGGGGCAGAATAATGAAAAACTGTTTTTT; CDR3: CSVVGQNNEKLFF
J: TRBJ2-1; size: .; V: TRBV4-2; D: TRBD2; DNA: TGTGCCAGCAGCCAAGATAGCGGGGGGGGGAATGAGCAGTTCTTC; CDR3: CASSQDSGGGNEQFF
J: TRBJ2-2; size: once; V: TRBV7-9; D: TRBD1; DNA: TGTGCCAGCAGCTCGACAGGGGACAAAGGGGGGACCGGGGAGCTGTTTTTT; CDR3: CASSSTGDKGGTGELFF
J: TRBJ1-2; size: .; V: TRBV18; D: .; DNA: TGTGCCAGCTCGCAACAGGGTGGCTACACCTTC; CDR3: CASSQQGGYTF